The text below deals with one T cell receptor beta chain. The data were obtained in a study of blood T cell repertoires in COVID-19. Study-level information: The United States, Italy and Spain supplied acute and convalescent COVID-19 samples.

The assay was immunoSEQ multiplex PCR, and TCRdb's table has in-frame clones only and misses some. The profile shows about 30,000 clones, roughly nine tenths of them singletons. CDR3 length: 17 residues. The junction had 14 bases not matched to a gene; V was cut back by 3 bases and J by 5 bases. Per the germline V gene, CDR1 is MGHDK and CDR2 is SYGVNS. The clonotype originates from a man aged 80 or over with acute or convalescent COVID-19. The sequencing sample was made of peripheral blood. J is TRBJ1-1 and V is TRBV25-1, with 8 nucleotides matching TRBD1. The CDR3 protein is CASSDQGQGPLRTEAFF. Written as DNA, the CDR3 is TGTGCCAGCAGTGACCAAGGACAGGGACCCCTGAGGACTGAAGCTTTCTTT.